These 3 T cell receptor beta chains originate from one sample sequenced in a study of T cell responses to AZD1222 COVID-19 vaccine. Measured with immunoSEQ multiplex PCR; TCRdb has only the in-frame clones, and not every one. The profile shows about 110,000 clones, around 92% of them singletons. Sequencing was performed on peripheral blood, taken 28 days after the second AZD1222 dose. The source of these receptors is an adult who received the AZD1222 COVID-19 vaccine.

This rearrangement joins TRBV11-1 to TRBJ1-4; D gene unclear. Germline lookup yields CDR1 SGHAT and CDR2 FQDESV (reference sequence). V lost 4 bases and J lost 0, with 9 bases in between. This CDR3 has 15 residues. The CDR3 spells CASSSDRPTNEKLFF. For the CDR3, the DNA is TGTGCCAGCAGCTCGGACCGTCCAACTAATGAAAAACTGTTTTTT.

The genes are TRBV27 and TRBJ1-1, with D possibly being TRBD1 (6 bases). This CDR3 contains 16 residues. Germline lookup yields CDR1 MNHEY and CDR2 SMNVEV (reference sequence). With 5 bases removed from V and 0 bases from J, the gap between germline ends came to 16 bases. The chain's CDR3 is CASSQKQGRVNTEAFF. CDR3 nucleotide sequence: TGTGCCAGCAGTCAAAAACAGGGAAGGGTGAACACTGAAGCTTTCTTT.

The V call is TRBV25-1, the J call TRBJ2-2, with D maybe TRBD1 (5 bases). This CDR3 is built from 16 residues. Between the trimmed V and J ends, which lost 1 base and 3 bases, there was a span of 12 bases. CDR1 and CDR2 (germline): MGHDK, SYGVNS. This CDR3 reads CASSEFTGDYTGELFF. Here the CDR3 DNA reads TGTGCCAGCAGTGAATTTACAGGTGACTACACCGGGGAGCTGTTTTTT.